This record looks at one TCR beta chain sequence and its context. The time point was: pretreatment peripheral blood. The V gene's germline CDR1 is SGHAT and CDR2 FQNNGV. V was trimmed by 0 bases and J by 6 bases, leaving 9 bases between them. This CDR3 has 13 amino acids. This record belongs to a study of PD-L1 blockade in urothelial cancer. Study overall: Starting in about 2014, patients were given atezolizumab (1,200 mg intravenously every 3 weeks). Samples of blood were analyzed 3 weeks (second dose) and 6 weeks after treatment start.

The assay was immunoSEQ multiplex PCR, and TCRdb's table has in-frame clones only and misses some. Here the sample spans about 74,000 clones, about 90% being singletons. This TCR came from a man aged 65 to 79 with urothelial cancer. The chain recombines TRBV11-2 with TRBJ2-7; D possibly corresponds to TRBD2 (6 bases). Material: PBMCs, obtained around atezolizumab (anti-PD-L1) treatment. CDR3 in DNA: TGTGCCAGCAGCTTAGATCGGGGAGGCGAGCAGTACTTC. Translating it yields CASSLDRGGEQYF.